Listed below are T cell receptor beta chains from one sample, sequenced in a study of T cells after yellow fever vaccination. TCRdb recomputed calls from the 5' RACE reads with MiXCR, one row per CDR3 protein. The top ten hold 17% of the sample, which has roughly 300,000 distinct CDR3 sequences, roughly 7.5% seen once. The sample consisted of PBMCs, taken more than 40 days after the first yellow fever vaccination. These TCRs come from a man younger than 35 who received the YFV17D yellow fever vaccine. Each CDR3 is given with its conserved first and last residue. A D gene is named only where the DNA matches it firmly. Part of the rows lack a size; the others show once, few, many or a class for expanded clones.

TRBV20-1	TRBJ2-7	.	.	TGCAGTGCTAGAGATCGGGCCAGCGGCTACGAGCAGTACTTC	CSARDRASGYEQYF
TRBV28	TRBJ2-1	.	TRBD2	TGTGCCGGGGGGGTGGCAGGGTCCAACAATGAGCAGTTCTTC	CAGGVAGSNNEQFF
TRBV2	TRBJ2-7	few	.	TGTGCCAGCAGGGGGGAGGGGACAGCCTCCTACGAGCAGTACTTC	CASRGEGTASYEQYF
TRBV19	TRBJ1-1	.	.	TGTGCCAGTAGCAGAGGACAGCTGAACACTGAAGCTTTCTTT	CASSRGQLNTEAFF
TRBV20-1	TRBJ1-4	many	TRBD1	TGCAGTGCTAGAAAAGACAGGGTCGGTTCGAGGGCTAATGAAAAACTGTTTTTT	CSARKDRVGSRANEKLFF
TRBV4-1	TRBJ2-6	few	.	TGCGCCAGCAGCCAAAGAGACGGGGCCAACGTCCTGACTTTC	CASSQRDGANVLTF
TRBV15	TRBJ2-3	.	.	TGTGCCACCAGCAGGGGACCTCAAACCGGACCAGATACGCAGTATTTT	CATSRGPQTGPDTQYF
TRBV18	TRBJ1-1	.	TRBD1	TGTGCCAGCTCACCAAGGACAGGGGAAACTGAAGCTTTCTTT	CASSPRTGETEAFF
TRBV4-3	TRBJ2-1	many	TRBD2	TGCGCCAGCAGCCAATTGGCGGGGGGACGGAATGAGCAGTTCTTC	CASSQLAGGRNEQFF
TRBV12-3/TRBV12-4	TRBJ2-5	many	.	TGTGCCAGCAGTTCCACAAAGGGGTTTGAGACCCAGTACTTC	CASSSTKGFETQYF
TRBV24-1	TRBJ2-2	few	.	TGTGCCACCAGTGGAGGGTCCACCGGGGAGCTGTTTTTT	CATSGGSTGELFF
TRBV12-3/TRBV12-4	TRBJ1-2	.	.	TGTGCCAGCAGTTCTAGGTGGGGGGGCAGGGCTGGAGGCTACACCTTC	CASSSRWGGRAGGYTF
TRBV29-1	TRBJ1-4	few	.	TGCAGCGTTCGTCGGGCGGCTAATGAAAAACTGTTTTTT	CSVRRAANEKLFF
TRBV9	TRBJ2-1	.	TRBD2	TGTGCCAGCAGCCCGACTAGCGGGGGGGGGAATGAGCAGTTCTTC	CASSPTSGGGNEQFF
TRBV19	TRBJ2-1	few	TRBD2	TGTGCCAGTAGGATTGCTAGCGGGGGGGCCTTAATGGATGAGCAGTTCTTC	CASRIASGGALMDEQFF
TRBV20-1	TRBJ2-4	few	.	TGCAGTGCTAGAGATACGGGACTCGTATCCCTTCAGTACTTC	CSARDTGLVSLQYF
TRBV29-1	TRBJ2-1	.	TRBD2	TGCAGCGTTGCGGGACTAGTGGGTAATGAGCAGCTCTTC	CSVAGLVGNEQLF
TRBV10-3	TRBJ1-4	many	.	TGTGCCCTTAACAGGCGGGGGGTTTGCGAAAAACTGTTTTTT	CALNRRGVCEKLFF
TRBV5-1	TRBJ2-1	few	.	TGCGCCAGCAGCTTGGAAGCTCCTTCCTACAATGAGCAGTTCTTC	CASSLEAPSYNEQFF
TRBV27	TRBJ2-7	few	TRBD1	TGTGCCAGCAGTTTTGACAGGGACTACGAGCAGTACTTC	CASSFDRDYEQYF
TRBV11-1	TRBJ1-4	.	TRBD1	TGTGCCAGCAGTCCCGGGACAGTGGATGAAAAACTGTTTTTT	CASSPGTVDEKLFF
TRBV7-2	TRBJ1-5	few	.	TGTGCCAGCAGCTTTGGGCCGGAGGGTCAGCCCCAGCATTTT	CASSFGPEGQPQHF
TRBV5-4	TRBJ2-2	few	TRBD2	TGTGCCAGCAGCTGGGCGGGGGGCCTATACACCGGGGAGCTGTTTTTT	CASSWAGGLYTGELFF
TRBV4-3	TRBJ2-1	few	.	TGCGCCAGCAGCCTCCGCCCCGGGGGCCTCTCCTACAATGAGCAGTTCTTC	CASSLRPGGLSYNEQFF
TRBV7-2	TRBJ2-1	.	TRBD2	TGTGCCAGCAGCTTAGCTGGCTCGACTAGCGGAAACAATGAGCAGTTCTTC	CASSLAGSTSGNNEQFF
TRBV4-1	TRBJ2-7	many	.	TGCGCCAGCAGCCAAGTAGGGAGTATCAACGAGCAGTACTTC	CASSQVGSINEQYF
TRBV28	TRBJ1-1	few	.	TGTGCCAGCGGGTGGTGGGGGGCTGAAGCTTTCTTT	CASGWWGAEAFF
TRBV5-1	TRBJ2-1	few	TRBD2	TGCGCCAGCAGCCCCGGGGACTACTACAATGAGCAGTTCTTC	CASSPGDYYNEQFF
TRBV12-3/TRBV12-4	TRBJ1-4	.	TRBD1	TGTGCCAGCAGCCGGGACAGATATAATGAAAAACTGTTTTTT	CASSRDRYNEKLFF